This entry is about one T cell receptor (beta chain). The read gets to within 3 residues of the CDR3 end, and the germline J gene fills in the rest. The data are from a study of T cells in women clearing cervical HPV infection. Looking at the study overall: No precancer developed; the control's incident HPV16 infection cleared within 12 months. Controls gave blood once infection was undetectable; cases at lesion identification.

The method was immunoSEQ multiplex PCR; TCRdb's version includes in-frame clones alone and lacks a portion of them. The repertoire table contains tens of thousands of clones. The CDR3 spans 15 residues. V lost 4 bases to trimming and J lost 2 bases; unmatched junction nucleotides: 7. From germline, CDR1 is DFQATT and CDR2 SNEGSKA (reference sequence). Sequencing was carried out using blood buffy coat. The sequence came from a woman between 18 and 70 years old with a cervical HPV16 infection that either progressed to CIN3+ or cleared (not recorded which). The gene calls are TRBV20-1 and TRBJ2-3; 9 positions agree with TRBD1. The CDR3 DNA, read in part, is TGCAGTGCTAAAACCCGGGACAGGGCCACAGATACG. Translating it yields CSAKTRDRATDT. The entire CDR3 is CSAKTRDRATDTQYF.